A selection of T cell receptor beta chains follows, all from one sample in a study of cytomegalovirus exposure and HLA in healthy donors. Only in-frame clones appear in the TCRdb table, and some are missing; sequencing was by immunoSEQ multiplex PCR. This sample has some 340,000 clones; around 90% occur once, and the top ten carry roughly 1.2%. The material sequenced was PBMCs. The receptors derive from a woman aged 30 to 39 in good health and CMV-seropositive. The CDR3 runs from the conserved cysteine through the conserved F or W.

TRBV27	13	CASSFNRGVEQYF
TRBV6-6	14	CASSLRQDYTEAFF
TRBV6-5	15	CASSYDRSKNTEAFF
TRBV29-1	14	CSVVAADSTDTQYF
TRBV7-6	15	CASSLASGFDTEAFF
TRBV6-6	14	CASSYVGGTNGYTF
TRBV9	14	CASSVESEATEAFF
TRBV11-2	18	CASSLGFTTASGANVLTF
TRBV27	14	CASSLVSRQETQYF
TRBV4-3	15	CASSTRTGGPYEQYF
TRBV6-6	15	CASTLTGGITGELFF
TRBV14	14	CASSPLWRSNEQYF
TRBV27	16	CASSLAGFSGANVLTF
TRBV29-1	13	CSVESGTGMQAFF
TRBV29-1	16	CGTPLGSGTGPGELFF
TRBV28	14	CASRGFFSNQPQHF
TRBV4-1	17	CASSQEGTSGAYNEQFF
TRBV5-1	13	CASSLEADTEAFF
TRBV7-9	16	CASSLALGQGVDGYTF
TRBV25-1	14	CASSEWAGHYGYTF
TRBV7-9	17	CASSLQISGIPQETQYF
TRBV27	16	CASSLYASGLGYEQYF
TRBV27	18	CASSSQYAYTANTGELFF
TRBV4-3	11	CASSLENEQFF
TRBV27	14	CASRITSGRNEQFF
TRBV15	13	CATSSSGDHGYTF
TRBV30	12	CAWSAGNQPQHF
TRBV30	13	CAWRLNRVGELFF
TRBV1	20	CTSSQDRAGGTFGGTDTQYF
TRBV27	18	CASSLLGKGYSGANVLTF
TRBV6-1	13	CASAYAGLGELFF
TRBV30	12	CAWSHSGNTIYF
TRBV5-6	16	CASSRGTSVAQETQYF
TRBV15	14	CATSRGVSNQPQHF
TRBV29-1	15	CSVEEGSGMYNEQFF
TRBV30	13	CAWSATGVGGYTF
TRBV7-8	17	CASSLRQGRSGANVLTF
TRBV19	15	CASSPGRTIDQPQHF
TRBV27	14	CASRKTIGAYEQYF
TRBV6-1	11	CASSEAGPSKF
TRBV9	14	CASNRGGGNQPQHF
TRBV10-3	13	CAISGQGMETQYF
TRBV5-4	15	CASSLGEGPGDTQYF
TRBV7-9	17	CASSLSAGTENTGELFF
TRBV5-1	13	CASSLAASYEQYF
TRBV6-5	16	CASSYRGQTTNSPLHF
TRBV4-3	12	CASSHAGGEQYF
TRBV6-1	13	CASSGQRYTEAFF
TRBV13	14	CASSLGISTYEQYF
TRBV2	14	CASNGQTTNEKLFF
TRBV5-1	15	CASSFGSSMADTQYF
TRBV6-4	14	CASSDSSATYEQYF
TRBV27	14	CASQPGQGLNEQFF